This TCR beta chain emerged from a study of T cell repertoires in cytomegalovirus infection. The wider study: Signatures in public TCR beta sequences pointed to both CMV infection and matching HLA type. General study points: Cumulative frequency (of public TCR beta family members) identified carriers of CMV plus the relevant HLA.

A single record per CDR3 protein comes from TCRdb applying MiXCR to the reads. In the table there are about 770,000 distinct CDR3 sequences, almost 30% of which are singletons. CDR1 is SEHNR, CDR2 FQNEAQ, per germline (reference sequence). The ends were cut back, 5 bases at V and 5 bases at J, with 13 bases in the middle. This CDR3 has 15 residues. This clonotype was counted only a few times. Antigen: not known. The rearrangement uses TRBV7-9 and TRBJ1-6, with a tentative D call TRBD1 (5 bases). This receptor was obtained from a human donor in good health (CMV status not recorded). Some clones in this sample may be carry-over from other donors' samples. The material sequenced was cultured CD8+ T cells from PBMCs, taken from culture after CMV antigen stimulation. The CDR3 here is CASSLQGLNNSPLHF. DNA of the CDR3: TGTGCCAGCAGCCTCCAGGGTCTTAATAATTCACCCCTCCACTTT.